This T cell receptor (beta chain) was found in a study of CD8+CD57+ T cells in acquired aplastic anemia (dated by TCRdb to about 2018). In the study overall: On average, sorted CD4+ and CD8+ cells yielded 2.5 to 3.5 ug of extracted DNA, with a range of about 0.19 to 30 ug. Mean read counts for healthy donor samples were some 10 million for CD4+ cells and 11.0 million for CD8+ cells.

The CDR3 contains 13 residues, cysteine and phenylalanine counted. Only CDR3 DNA is held: 39 bases, read in frame from base 1. CDR1 SGHAT and CDR2 FQNNGV are derived from the germline V gene. The V end loses 3 bases and the J end loses 7 bases, and a stretch of 11 bases separates them. General findings and caveats noted by the study authors: Although roughly 29 CD8+ CDR3 sequences were shared by patients and controls, these sequences appeared highly expressed in patients and within the immunodominant clones of patients. CD8+ Simpson's diversity did not differ significantly between patients and healthy controls (P=0.060).

TCR repertoires of sorted CD4+ and CD8+ blood T cells from severe aplastic anemia patients and healthy subjects were deep-sequenced in the study. Ficoll-Paque density gradient centrifugation was used to isolate peripheral blood mononuclear cells. CD4+ and CD8+ T cells were sorted by FACS or magnetic beads before DNA extraction. TCR beta VDJ combination and CDR3 sequence profiling used genomic DNA as the template. An Illumina HiSeq 2000 was the platform used for TCR repertoire sequencing. Per the original workflow: TRBV/TRBJ rearrangement plots, CDR3 size and DJ length profiles, and Simpson's diversity index were used to evaluate the repertoires. The most abundant DNA sequence in the deep sequencing data was taken as the immunodominant clone. CDR3 amino acid sequences were checked for sharing between subjects and were compared against published repertoires and the VDJdb database. Using fastp trimming at Q25 and MiXCR clonotype assembly, TCRdb reanalyzed the public sequencing data and kept in-frame beta chains. Duplicate CDR3 protein sequences are folded into a single record with the most common DNA and genes. The V and J calls come from TCRdb's annotation, not from the publication. For this sample the table gives 150,000 to 200,000 distinct CDR3 sequences, of which approximately 44% were detected only once. 0.9% to 1.2% of the sample rests with the top ten.

Concerning this clonotype itself: What this receptor recognizes is not known. Base qualities are not provided; no much larger clone lies one nucleotide away.

The sample taken for sequencing was sorted CD4+, CD8+, or CD8+CD57+ T cells (not recorded which) from PBMCs. This TCR was sampled from a human donor in good health. This chain joins TRBV11-2 to TRBJ2-3; no D gene call is confident. The CDR3 is CASSFGLVNTQYF. The DNA sequence is given as TGTGCCAGCAGCTTTGGGTTAGTTAATACGCAGTATTTT.